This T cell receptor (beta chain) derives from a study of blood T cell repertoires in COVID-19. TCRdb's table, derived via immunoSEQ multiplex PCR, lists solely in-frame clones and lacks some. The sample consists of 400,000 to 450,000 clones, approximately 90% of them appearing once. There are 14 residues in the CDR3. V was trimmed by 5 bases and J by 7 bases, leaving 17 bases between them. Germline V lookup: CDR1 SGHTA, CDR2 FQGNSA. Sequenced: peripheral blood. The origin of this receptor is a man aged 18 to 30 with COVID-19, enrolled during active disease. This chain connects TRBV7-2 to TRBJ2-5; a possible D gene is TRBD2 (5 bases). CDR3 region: CASSPGRRVATQYF. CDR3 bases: TGTGCCAGCAGCCCGGGTCGGCGGGTGGCGACCCAGTACTTC.